This T cell receptor beta chain was recorded in a study of shared clonotypes between healthy human individuals. The CDR3 sequence is 16 residues long. Assay: immunoSEQ multiplex PCR; the TCRdb copy retains only in-frame clones and omits some. The table records over a million clones, approximately 98.5% of them present only once. Sequenced: naive CD4+ T cells sorted from blood. The subset was: CD45RA+ positively selected. V usage is TRBV1 and J usage is TRBJ2-1; TRBD2, the D gene given by the table, was not confirmed from the DNA. TRBV1 is flagged as a pseudogene. The sequence derives from a man in his thirties or forties in good health. The CDR3 here is CTSSQACADSPDEQFF. The CDR3 DNA reads as TGCACCAGCAGCCAAGCGTGTGCGGACTCCCCTGATGAGCAGTTCTTC.